Following are 32 T cell receptor beta chains from one sample sequenced in a study of graft-versus-host responses after intestinal transplantation. These receptors are not linked to any known antigen. TCRdb keeps only in-frame clones here, not all; method: immunoSEQ multiplex PCR. The table includes 85,000 to 100,000 clones, around 90% detected once. Sequenced material: unstimulated CD8+ T cells sorted from spleen or lymph node cells, taken before transplant. Source of these receptors: a human donor who was the organ donor for an intestinal transplant.

This sequence joins TRBV28 and TRBJ1-1; D gene unclear. V was pared by 5 bases and J by 1 base, with 14 bases between. The CDR3 contains 15 residues. Germline CDR1 MDHEN, CDR2 SYDVKM. The CDR3 reads CASSPLGGWNTEAFF. The DNA for the CDR3 is TGTGCCAGCAGTCCATTAGGCGGTTGGAACACTGAAGCTTTCTTT.

The V gene is TRBV13, the J gene TRBJ2-1, with 9 bases that match TRBD2. The CDR3 length is 15 residues. V lost 0 bases to trimming and J lost 10 bases; unmatched junction nucleotides: 7. Germline V gives CDR1 PRHDT, CDR2 FYEKMQ (reference sequence). The CDR3 protein is CASSLGVAGGNEQFF. The DNA for the CDR3 is TGTGCCAGCAGCTTAGGAGTGGCGGGAGGGAACGAGCAGTTCTTC.

The rearrangement uses TRBV4-1 and TRBJ2-7, with 9 bases aligning to TRBD2. J was trimmed by 2 bases and V by 4 bases; bases with no gene match: 15. The CDR3 contains 18 residues. Germline V gene sequence: CDR1 MGHRA, CDR2 YSYEKL. The CDR3 sequence is CASSPMWEVGGRAYEQYF. In nucleotides, the CDR3 is TGCGCCAGCAGCCCCATGTGGGAGGTGGGCGGGAGGGCCTACGAGCAGTACTTC.

The rearrangement links TRBV7-9 to TRBJ2-1; possibly TRBD2 for D (5 bases). The CDR3 loop spans 13 amino acids. CDR1 and CDR2 from the germline V gene are SEHNR and FQNEAQ (reference sequence). V shed 5 bases and J shed 2 bases, with 7 bases lying between them. The CDR3 DNA reads as TGTGCCAGCAGCCAGAGGGCCTACAATGAGCAGTTCTTC. This gives the protein CASSQRAYNEQFF.

With regard to this clone: A read error may produce the germline difference seen at one junction end. The sample holds other DNA sequences that translate to the same CDR3. The CDR3 bases are TGCGCCAGCAGTTTATTGTCTTATTGGGCCAATACAATTCGCTACAATGAGCAGTTCTTC. This encodes CASSLLSYWANTIRYNEQFF. This chain connects TRBV28 to TRBJ2-1, with D unresolved. Germline V CDR1 and CDR2: MDHEN, SYDVKM. The CDR3 length is 20 residues. Looking up the rest from reference TRBV28 and TRBJ2-1 gives the full variable domain: DVKVTQSSRYLVKRTGEKVFLECVQDMDHENMFWYRQDPGLGLRLIYFSYDVKMKEKGDIPEGYSVSREKKERFSLILESASTNQTSMYLCASSLLSYWANTIRYNEQFFGPGTRLTVL.

The J gene is TRBJ2-1, the V gene TRBV28, with TRBD2 matching over 11 bases. Trimming removed 6 bases from V and 6 bases from J; junction bases left unmatched: 13. The CDR3 is made up of 17 amino acids. Germline values: CDR1 MDHEN, CDR2 SYDVKM. DNA of the CDR3: TGTGCCAGCAGCTCCATATACTTAGCGGGAGGGCCCAATGAGCAGTTCTTC. It is translated as CASSSIYLAGGPNEQFF.

This chain's CDR3 is CASSLIEGQGAENQPQHF. DNA of the CDR3: TGTGCCAGCAGCTTAATAGAGGGACAGGGGGCCGAGAATCAGCCCCAGCATTTT. V and J are TRBV7-9 and TRBJ1-5; 12 bases align to TRBD1. Germline CDR1 is SEHNR and CDR2 is FQNEAQ (reference sequence). Germline trimming cut 2 bases from V and 4 bases from J; bases unmatched to any gene: 9. The CDR3 length is 18 residues. The whole variable domain, remainder taken from reference TRBV7-9 and TRBJ1-5, is DTGVSQNPRHKITKRGQNVTFRCDPISEHNRLYWYRQTLGQGPEFLTYFQNEAQLEKSRLLSDRFSAERPKGSFSTLEIQRTEQGDSAMYLCASSLIEGQGAENQPQHFGDGTRLSIL.

The CDR3 nucleotides are TGTGCCAGCAGCCTAGGGGGTTGGAGGGCCAACGTCCTGACTTTC. It translates to CASSLGGWRANVLTF. The chain couples TRBV5-6 to TRBJ2-6, with D possibly matching TRBD1 (6 bases). CDR1 is SGHDT and CDR2 is YYEEEE in the germline V gene. The CDR3 runs 15 residues. V gave up 4 bases and J gave up 5 bases, with 13 bases separating them.

This chain links TRBV7-8 with TRBJ2-1; 7 bases line up with TRBD1. V lost 4 bases and J lost 4; bases outside the gene matches: 4. The germline V gene has CDR1 SGHVS and CDR2 FQNEAQ. The CDR3 has 14 residues. In DNA, the CDR3 is TGTGCCAGCAGCTCCCCGGGACAGTACAATGAGCAGTTCTTC. This translates into CASSSPGQYNEQFF.

V gene TRBV9 combines with J gene TRBJ2-3, with 8 bases identical to TRBD1. The ends lost 4 bases at V and 6 bases at J; junction bases unmatched: 13. The germline CDR1 and CDR2 sequences are SGDLS and YYNGEE. The CDR3 consists of 16 residues. For the CDR3, the DNA is TGTGCCAGCAGCCCCCAGGGGGCCTCTCTTCTGGATACGCAGTATTTT. This codes for CASSPQGASLLDTQYF.

In this sample, this clone turned up once. The chain combines TRBV11-3 with TRBJ2-7, with a tentative D call TRBD2 (6 bases). V gave up 8 bases and J gave up 0 bases, with 17 bases separating them. Germline V gives CDR1 SGHNT, CDR2 YENEEA. CDR3 length: 15 amino acids. For the CDR3, the DNA is TGTGCCAGCTCTTGGGGGGTCAACCCCTCCTACGAGCAGTACTTC. Translation: CASSWGVNPSYEQYF.

This chain connects TRBV7-9 to TRBJ1-1; D is possibly TRBD1 (6 bases). The germline V gene has CDR1 SEHNR and CDR2 FQNEAQ (reference sequence). The ends were cut back, 5 bases at V and 6 bases at J, with 22 bases in the middle. The CDR3 has 16 residues. The CDR3 nucleotides read TGTGCCAGCAGCGCCCCTCCCCGACAGGCGGGTCCTGAAGCTTTCTTT. This sequence encodes CASSAPPRQAGPEAFF.

The chain carries TRBV30 and TRBJ1-3, with D possibly matching TRBD1 (5 bases). CDR3 size: 15 residues. Germline assignment: CDR1 GTSNPN and CDR2 SVGIG (reference sequence). V lost 2 bases, J lost 0 bases, and 11 bases lay in between. This CDR3 is CAWSLGVLSGNTIYF. CDR3 nucleotide sequence: TGTGCCTGGAGTTTAGGGGTGCTCTCTGGAAACACCATATATTTT.

V gene TRBV21-1 combines with J gene TRBJ1-5; the DNA was not used to check the table's D call, TRBD1. TRBV21-1 is annotated as a pseudogene. CDR3 length: 17 amino acids. The CDR3 here is CASRGGQRKYSNQPQHF. In nucleotides, the CDR3 is TGTGCCAGCAGGGGGGGACAGAGAAAATATAGCAATCAGCCCCAGCATTTT.

The chain carries TRBV7-8 and TRBJ1-4, with 7 bases identical to TRBD1. CDR1 SGHVS and CDR2 FQNEAQ come from the germline V gene. The V segment lost 0 bases and the J segment 3 bases; nucleotides outside the gene matches: 1. This CDR3 is built from 15 residues. CDR3 DNA sequence: TGTGCCAGCAGCTTAGCGACAGGGCCTAATGAAAAACTGTTTTTT. Translation gives CASSLATGPNEKLFF.

On this clone itself: Mismatch with germline at one junction end may stem from a read error. The V call is TRBV7-7, the J call TRBJ2-2; possibly TRBD2 for D (5 bases). Germline loops: CDR1 SSHAT, CDR2 FNYEAQ (reference sequence). This CDR3 contains 14 residues. The CDR3 region is CASSLARDTGELFF. CDR3 sequence (DNA): TGTGCTAGCAGCTTAGCGCGGGACACCGGGGAGCTGTTTTTT.

The chain couples TRBV7-9 to TRBJ2-1, with TRBD2 matching 7 bases. The germline V gene encodes CDR1 SEHNR and CDR2 FQNEAQ (reference sequence). V gave up 4 bases and J gave up 10 bases; unmatched junction bases: 7. The CDR3 spans 13 residues. The chain's CDR3 is CASSSPLREEQFF. In DNA, the CDR3 is TGTGCCAGCAGCTCCCCATTGCGGGAGGAGCAGTTCTTC.

This chain connects TRBV16 to TRBJ2-1, with TRBD2 matching over 11 bases. Losses at the gene ends were 0 bases for V and 0 bases for J; bases not matched to a gene: 13. The CDR3 loop spans 21 amino acids. Germline V gene data show CDR1 as KGHSY and CDR2 as FQNENV. The DNA of the CDR3 is TGTGCCAGCAGCCAATCAAACCTCCTCGGACTAGCGGGTAGCTCCTACAATGAGCAGTTCTTC. Translating gives CASSQSNLLGLAGSSYNEQFF.

The chain couples TRBV13 to TRBJ2-1; TRBD2 might be the D (6 bases). This CDR3 comprises 14 residues. The V gene lost 5 bases and the J gene lost 5 bases, with 13 bases spanning the gap. Germline values: CDR1 PRHDT, CDR2 FYEKMQ (reference sequence). CDR3 protein: CASSLGSLDNEQFF. The CDR3 region has the DNA TGTGCCAGCAGCCTCGGGAGCTTAGACAATGAGCAGTTCTTC. The full variable domain, in which reference TRBV13 and TRBJ2-1 provide the parts outside the CDR3, is AAGVIQSPRHLIKEKRETATLKCYPIPRHDTVYWYQQGPGQDPQFLISFYEKMQSDKGSIPDRFSAQQFSDYHSELNMSSLELGDSALYFCASSLGSLDNEQFFGPGTRLTVL.

This clone turned up a few times. V is TRBV4-1 and J is TRBJ1-2; TRBD1 might be the D (6 bases). From germline, CDR1 is MGHRA and CDR2 YSYEKL. CDR3 length equals 16 residues. V lost 1 base to trimming and J lost 8 bases, with 20 bases between them. CDR3 amino acids: CASSQVPGTPLEGYTF. CDR3 in DNA: TGCGCCAGCAGCCAAGTACCAGGGACACCTCTTGAAGGCTACACCTTC.

The J gene is TRBJ2-6, the V gene TRBV7-6; 9 bases line up with TRBD2. The germline gives CDR1 SGHVS, CDR2 FNYEAQ. V was pared by 4 bases and J by 0 bases, with 10 bases of the junction left unmatched. This CDR3 has 19 amino acids. CDR3 in amino acids: CASSSPGGRGGSGANVLTF. CDR3 in DNA: TGTGCCAGCAGCTCCCCGGGAGGGCGGGGGGGCTCTGGGGCCAACGTCCTGACTTTC.

The V call is TRBV10-3, the J call TRBJ2-7; D call uncertain. Germline V lookup: CDR1 ENHRY, CDR2 SYGVKD. V was shortened by 4 bases and J by 0 bases, with 7 bases between the two germline ends. CDR3 length: 13 residues. CDR3 loop: CAISVDNSYEQYF. The CDR3 region has the DNA TGTGCCATCAGTGTAGACAACTCCTACGAGCAGTACTTC.

CDR3 coding DNA: TGTGCCAGCAGCCCAGCGGGGGGGCTTGGAGATACGCAGTATTTT. Translating gives CASSPAGGLGDTQYF. This chain joins TRBV7-9 and TRBJ2-3; 10 bases fit TRBD2. CDR3 length: 15 amino acids. The J segment lost 5 bases and the V segment lost 5 bases, leaving 7 bases of the junction unmatched. Germline V gene sequence: CDR1 SEHNR, CDR2 FQNEAQ (reference sequence).

This rearrangement joins TRBV7-9 to TRBJ1-1; 7 bases line up with TRBD1. CDR1 is SEHNR, CDR2 FQNEAQ, per germline (reference sequence). This CDR3 region has 12 residues. V was pared by 6 bases and J by 6 bases, with 4 bases of the junction left unmatched. The CDR3 DNA sequence: TGTGCCAGCAGTCAGGGGGATTCTGAAGCTTTCTTT. It yields the protein CASSQGDSEAFF.

The gene calls are TRBV12-5 and TRBJ2-5; D possibly corresponds to TRBD2 (6 bases). Trimming shortened V by 1 base and J by 5 bases, and 11 bases separated the two germline ends. CDR1 and CDR2 (germline): LGHNT, FRNRAP. CDR3 length equals 14 residues. CDR3 residues: CASGLAGVPETQYF. CDR3 sequence (DNA): TGTGCTAGTGGTTTGGCGGGAGTACCTGAGACCCAGTACTTC.

The V and J genes are TRBV7-9 and TRBJ1-4; tentatively, D is TRBD1 (6 bases). In germline, CDR1 is SEHNR, CDR2 FQNEAQ (reference sequence). The CDR3 runs 16 residues. V was trimmed by 2 bases and J by 7 bases, leaving 17 bases between them. The CDR3 DNA sequence: TGTGCCAGCAGCTTATACCCCGGACAGAAGAGTGAAAAACTGTTTTTT. Translating gives CASSLYPGQKSEKLFF.

The chain couples TRBV15 to TRBJ2-1; 10 bases are a match to TRBD1. Trimming took 3 bases from V and 6 from J; bases not matched to a gene: 11. This CDR3 region has 17 residues. In germline, CDR1 is LNHNV, CDR2 YYDKDF (reference sequence). The CDR3 protein is CATSSPLGTGDLNEQFF. The CDR3 DNA sequence: TGTGCCACCAGCAGCCCGCTCGGGACAGGGGACCTCAATGAGCAGTTCTTC. Looking up the rest from reference TRBV15 and TRBJ2-1 gives the full variable domain: DAMVIQNPRYQVTQFGKPVTLSCSQTLNHNVMYWYQQKSSQAPKLLFHYYDKDFNNEADTPDNFQSRRPNTSFCFLDIRSPGLGDTAMYLCATSSPLGTGDLNEQFFGPGTRLTVL.

The CDR3 nucleotides read TGTGCCAGCAGCCCACCGGGACAGGGATATGGCTACACCTTC. Protein product: CASSPPGQGYGYTF. The chain employs TRBV7-6 and TRBJ1-2; 9 nucleotides align to TRBD1. V shed 5 bases, J shed 5 bases, and the junction held 6 bases outside the gene matches. The germline V gene has CDR1 SGHVS and CDR2 FNYEAQ. The CDR3 is made up of 14 amino acids.

The rearrangement joins TRBV4-1 to TRBJ1-2, with D perhaps TRBD1 (6 bases). Trimming left V 2 bases short and J 3 bases short, with 19 bases between. Germline assignment: CDR1 MGHRA and CDR2 YSYEKL. The CDR3 spans 17 residues. CDR3 coding DNA: TGCGCCAGCAGCCAATTTCCGAGGGGGGGTAGGGACTATGGCTACACCTTC. Its translation is CASSQFPRGGRDYGYTF.

This chain joins TRBV28 and TRBJ2-2, with D possibly being TRBD2 (6 bases). The CDR3 covers 13 residues. V lost 5 bases and J lost 7, with 11 bases in between. CDR1 is MDHEN, CDR2 SYDVKM, per germline. The CDR3 loop reads CASSPASVGELFF. The CDR3 bases are TGTGCCAGCAGTCCGGCTAGCGTCGGGGAGCTGTTTTTT.

This chain links TRBV4-1 with TRBJ2-7, with 9 bases fitting TRBD2. The CDR3 sequence is 16 residues long. CDR1 is MGHRA, CDR2 YSYEKL, per germline. V lost 0 bases, J lost 1 base, and 4 bases stayed unmatched. Written as DNA, the CDR3 is TGCGCCAGCAGCCAAGAATTGCGGGGGGGTTCCTACGAGCAGTACTTC. Protein: CASSQELRGGSYEQYF.

The V gene is TRBV30, the J gene TRBJ2-1, with 7 bases aligning to TRBD2. The CDR3 is 12 residues long. The V segment lost 3 bases and the J segment 9 bases; nucleotides outside the gene matches: 5. Germline V gives CDR1 GTSNPN, CDR2 SVGIG (reference sequence). CDR3 bases: TGTGCCTGGAGGGGAGGGCGGGGTGAGCAGTTCTTC. Protein: CAWRGGRGEQFF.